The 21 T cell receptor beta chains below were found in one sample sequenced in a study of blood T cell repertoires in COVID-19. Repertoires were generated with immunoSEQ multiplex PCR, while TCRdb's copy carries only in-frame clones and drops some. The table has roughly 400,000 clones, roughly 88% seen once; the top ten hold 1.4% to 1.5%. Sequencing input: PBMCs or T cells enriched from blood (not recorded which). The receptors were sampled from a woman between 18 and 30 years old who had been exposed to COVID-19.

This chain connects TRBV6-5 to TRBJ2-1, with 9 bases aligning to TRBD1. J lost 3 bases, V lost 6 bases, and 6 bases had no gene match. The CDR3 is 15 residues long. Germline V gene data show CDR1 as MNHEY and CDR2 as SVGAGI. The CDR3, as DNA: TGTGCCAGCAGCGAGGGACAGGGAGACTACAATGAGCAGTTCTTC. Translation gives CASSEGQGDYNEQFF.

The chain couples TRBV7-9 to TRBJ1-4, with D possibly matching TRBD1 (5 bases). V dropped 6 bases and J dropped 7 bases, with 18 bases sitting between them. The CDR3 contains 15 residues. CDR1 SEHNR and CDR2 FQNEAQ come from the germline V gene (reference sequence). CDR3 amino acids: CASRAPKGHREKLFF. As DNA, the CDR3 is TGTGCCAGCAGGGCCCCGAAGGGGCATCGTGAAAAACTGTTTTTT.

Details on this clone: Germline is not matched at one junction end, which may reflect a read error. This rearrangement joins TRBV5-1 to TRBJ2-7; 11 bases line up with TRBD2. This CDR3 region has 16 residues. Per germline, CDR1 SGHRS and CDR2 YFSETQ. CDR3 sequence: CASSSNLLAGANKVNF. The CDR3 DNA is TGCGCCAGCAGCTCTAACCTACTAGCGGGAGCTAATAAGGTGAACTTC.

J is TRBJ2-3 and V is TRBV5-1; 8 bases are shared with TRBD2. This CDR3 is 16 amino acids long. Germline assignment: CDR1 SGHRS and CDR2 YFSETQ. The junction had 8 bases not matched to a gene; V was cut back by 4 bases and J by 1 base. The CDR3 loop reads CASSPPLAGGTDTQYF. CDR3 in DNA: TGCGCCAGCAGCCCACCGCTAGCGGGCGGCACAGATACGCAGTATTTT.

This chain connects TRBV6-5 to TRBJ1-2; 10 positions agree with TRBD1. V was pared by 8 bases and J by 8 bases, with 8 bases of the junction left unmatched. CDR1 and CDR2 (germline): MNHEY, SVGAGI. The CDR3 extends over 13 amino acids. CDR3 DNA sequence: TGTGCCAGCGTAGACAGGGGGCGTGTGGGCTACACCTTC. Encoded protein: CASVDRGRVGYTF.

The chain has TRBV10-3 and TRBJ2-7; TRBD2 agrees at 12 bases. The ends lost 3 bases at V and 5 bases at J; junction bases unmatched: 11. The CDR3 covers 17 residues. CDR1 and CDR2 from the germline V gene are ENHRY and SYGVKD. DNA for the CDR3: TGTGCCATCAGTGATGTGTCTAGCGGGAGGGGAGGACACGAGCAGTACTTC. Amino acids: CAISDVSSGRGGHEQYF.

The chain recombines TRBV2 with TRBJ2-5; D is unresolved. This CDR3 spans 14 amino acids. Trimming cost V 4 bases and J 7 bases, with 16 bases left between them. The germline gives CDR1 SNHLY, CDR2 FYNNEI. The CDR3: CASSVNWALGTQYF. DNA for the CDR3: TGTGCCAGCAGTGTTAATTGGGCCTTGGGGACCCAGTACTTC.

The chain's CDR3 is CASSYETTNQPQHF. In DNA, the CDR3 is TGTGCCAGCAGTTACGAGACAACGAATCAGCCCCAGCATTTT. This chain links TRBV6-6 with TRBJ1-5; unclear D gene. CDR1 is MNHNY, CDR2 SVGAGI, per germline (reference sequence). The germline V and J ends were trimmed by 2 bases and 4 bases, with 9 bases remaining between them. The CDR3 has 14 residues.

The chain recombines TRBV28 with TRBJ2-1, with TRBD2 matching 8 bases. CDR1 MDHEN and CDR2 SYDVKM come from the germline V gene. V lost 2 bases and J lost 6; bases outside the gene matches: 9. CDR3 length equals 16 residues. The CDR3 reads CASSLPGGGGLNEQFF. The CDR3 DNA is TGTGCCAGCAGTTTACCGGGAGGGGGGGGACTCAATGAGCAGTTCTTC.

J is TRBJ1-1 and V is TRBV15; TRBD1 agrees at 8 bases. Germline CDR1 is LNHNV and CDR2 is YYDKDF (reference sequence). This CDR3 spans 15 amino acids. Trimming removed 5 bases from V and 8 bases from J; junction bases left unmatched: 13. CDR3 residues: CATSGRTDRGREAFF. In DNA form, the CDR3 reads TGTGCCACCAGCGGGCGGACCGACAGGGGAAGGGAAGCTTTCTTT.

J is TRBJ2-7 and V is TRBV27, with a tentative D call TRBD1 (5 bases). Germline V gene lookup returns CDR1 MNHEY and CDR2 SMNVEV (reference sequence). This CDR3 is 12 amino acids long. With 4 bases removed from V and 3 bases from J, the gap between germline ends came to 7 bases. The CDR3 is CASSSTVYEQYF. The CDR3 DNA follows: TGTGCCAGCAGTTCGACAGTCTACGAGCAGTACTTC.

This CDR3 reads CASSLIQRAPETQYF. The CDR3 DNA sequence: TGTGCCAGCAGCTTAATTCAGCGGGCTCCAGAGACCCAGTACTTC. This chain connects TRBV13 to TRBJ2-5; D may be TRBD2 (6 bases). Germline loops: CDR1 PRHDT, CDR2 FYEKMQ (reference sequence). The CDR3 consists of 15 residues. V was shortened by 2 bases and J by 4 bases, with 14 bases between the two germline ends.

V gene TRBV14 combines with J gene TRBJ1-5; possible D gene TRBD1, 6 bases. Germline values: CDR1 SGHDN, CDR2 FVKESK. The CDR3 has 14 residues. Trimming left V 6 bases short and J 8 bases short, with 17 bases between. CDR3 sequence reads: CASSEQGWGKPQHF. Written as DNA, the CDR3 is TGTGCCAGCAGTGAACAGGGTTGGGGAAAGCCCCAGCATTTT.

The chain uses TRBV18 and TRBJ1-5; TRBD1 aligns across 7 bases. V was clipped by 2 bases and J by 3 bases; unmatched bases: 7. This CDR3 comprises 16 residues. Germline-derived CDR1 and CDR2 are KGHSH and LQKENI. The CDR3 sequence is CASSPRQGRVNQPQHF. The CDR3, as DNA: TGTGCCAGCTCACCAAGACAGGGAAGGGTCAATCAGCCCCAGCATTTT.

The chain is built from TRBV5-4 and TRBJ1-4; 7 positions match TRBD1. The CDR3 contains 15 residues. V lost 4 bases and J lost 4; bases outside the gene matches: 7. Germline V CDR1 and CDR2: SGHNT, YYREEE (reference sequence). The CDR3 coding sequence is TGTGCCAGCAGCCACCGGGACAGTAATAATGAAAAACTGTTTTTT. Its protein is CASSHRDSNNEKLFF.

The chain has TRBV4-2 and TRBJ2-1; tentatively, D is TRBD2 (5 bases). The V and J ends lost 5 bases and 0 bases respectively, with 11 bases between them. The CDR3 is made up of 15 amino acids. The germline gives CDR1 LGHNA, CDR2 YNFKEQ. DNA for the CDR3: TGTGCCAGCAGCTCCGAGGGTTCCTCCTACAATGAGCAGTTCTTC. The encoded protein is CASSSEGSSYNEQFF.

The V and J genes are TRBV5-8 and TRBJ1-4, with 7 bases that match TRBD1. Germline lookup yields CDR1 SGHTS and CDR2 YDEGEE. J gave up 3 bases and V 4 bases, and 3 bases lay outside the gene matches. The CDR3 sequence is 14 residues long. The CDR3 sequence: CASSGGTANEKLFF. The CDR3 nucleotides are TGTGCCAGCAGCGGTGGGACAGCTAATGAAAAACTGTTTTTT. Based on the CDR3 plus reference TRBV5-8 and TRBJ1-4, the full variable domain is EAGVTQSPTHLIKTRGQQATLRCSPISGHTSVYWYQQALGLGLQFLLWYDEGEERNRGNFPPRFSGRQFPNYSSELNVNALELEDSALYLCASSGGTANEKLFFGSGTQLSVL.

This sequence joins TRBV7-8 and TRBJ2-1; 15 bases align to TRBD2. Per germline, CDR1 SGHVS and CDR2 FQNEAQ. CDR3 length: 21 amino acids. The ends lost 5 bases at V and 1 base at J; junction bases unmatched: 15. The CDR3 region has the DNA TGTGCCAGCAGCCGACCGAAAGGGGGGACTAGCGGGAGGATTTCCTACAATGAGCAGTTCTTC. Residues: CASSRPKGGTSGRISYNEQFF.

The V call is TRBV28, the J call TRBJ2-3, with TRBD2 matching over 9 bases. Losses at the gene ends were 5 bases for V and 3 bases for J; bases not matched to a gene: 9. The CDR3 sequence is 16 residues long. CDR1 and CDR2 (germline): MDHEN, SYDVKM. The CDR3 region is CASSLRSGSVTDTQYF. DNA of the CDR3: TGTGCCAGCAGTCTCCGTAGCGGGAGTGTGACAGATACGCAGTATTTT.

V gene TRBV5-1 combines with J gene TRBJ1-1, with 7 bases identical to TRBD1. The junction had 6 bases not matched to a gene; V was cut back by 4 bases and J by 0 bases. The CDR3 contains 15 residues. The germline gives CDR1 SGHRS, CDR2 YFSETQ. DNA of the CDR3: TGCGCCAGCAGCCACAGGGGCGACATGAACACTGAAGCTTTCTTT. This codes for CASSHRGDMNTEAFF.

V usage is TRBV19 and J usage is TRBJ2-1; weak D call: TRBD2 (7 bases). The germline CDR1 and CDR2 sequences are LNHDA and SQIVND (reference sequence). V was clipped by 9 bases and J by 9 bases, with 21 bases between them. This CDR3 comprises 14 residues. The CDR3 here is CASRRGGGSSEQFF. DNA of the CDR3: TGTGCCAGCCGCAGGGGCGGGGGATCGAGTGAGCAGTTCTTC.